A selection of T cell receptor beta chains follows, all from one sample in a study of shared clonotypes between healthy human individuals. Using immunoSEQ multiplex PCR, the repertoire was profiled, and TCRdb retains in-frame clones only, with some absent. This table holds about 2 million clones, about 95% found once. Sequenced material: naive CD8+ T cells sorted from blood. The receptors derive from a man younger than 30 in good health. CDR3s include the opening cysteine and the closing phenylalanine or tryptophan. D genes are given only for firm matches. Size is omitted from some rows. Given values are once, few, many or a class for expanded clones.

CDR3aa: CASSLRGGETQYF
CDR3nt: TGTGCCAGCAGCCTCAGGGGCGGGGAGACCCAGTACTTC
j_gene: TRBJ2-5
len: 13
v_gene: TRBV5-4
d_gene: .
abundance: .

CDR3aa: CASSLVQKLAGGYEQYF
CDR3nt: TGTGCCAGCAGCTTAGTACAGAAACTAGCGGGAGGCTACGAGCAGTACTTC
j_gene: TRBJ2-7
len: 17
v_gene: TRBV7-8
d_gene: TRBD2
abundance: .

CDR3aa: CASSLGTGYTGELFF
CDR3nt: TGTGCCAGCAGCTTGGGGACAGGTTACACCGGGGAGCTGTTTTTT
j_gene: TRBJ2-2
len: 15
v_gene: TRBV7-2
d_gene: TRBD1
abundance: .

CDR3aa: CASSLDRGYTEAFF
CDR3nt: TGTGCCAGCAGCTTAGACAGGGGATACACTGAAGCTTTCTTT
j_gene: TRBJ1-1
len: 14
v_gene: TRBV7-2
d_gene: TRBD1
abundance: .

CDR3aa: CASSEPGLAGVEQYF
CDR3nt: TGCGCCAGCAGCGAGCCGGGACTAGCGGGAGTCGAGCAGTACTTC
j_gene: TRBJ2-7
len: 15
v_gene: TRBV10-2
d_gene: TRBD2
abundance: .

CDR3aa: CASSYSFLGTSGYTGELFF
CDR3nt: TGTGCCAGCAGTTATTCCTTCCTAGGGACTAGCGGTTACACCGGGGAGCTGTTTTTT
j_gene: TRBJ2-2
len: 19
v_gene: TRBV6-7
d_gene: TRBD2
abundance: .

CDR3aa: CASSSPSRGTFNQPQHF
CDR3nt: TGTGCCAGCAGCTCCCCGTCGCGTGGGACCTTCAATCAGCCCCAGCATTTT
j_gene: TRBJ1-5
len: 17
v_gene: TRBV28
d_gene: .
abundance: .

CDR3aa: CASSGTGPEQYF
CDR3nt: TGTGCCAGCAGCGGGACAGGGCCCGAGCAGTACTTC
j_gene: TRBJ2-7
len: 12
v_gene: TRBV7-9
d_gene: TRBD1
abundance: once

CDR3aa: CASSAAQGAPGNTIYF
CDR3nt: TGTGCCAGCAGTGCTGCACAGGGGGCGCCTGGAAACACCATATATTTT
j_gene: TRBJ1-3
len: 16
v_gene: TRBV28
d_gene: TRBD1
abundance: .

CDR3aa: CASSWSENTGELFF
CDR3nt: TGTGCCAGCAGTTGGTCAGAAAACACCGGGGAGCTGTTTTTT
j_gene: TRBJ2-2
len: 14
v_gene: TRBV28
d_gene: .
abundance: .

CDR3aa: CASRAGDEKLFF
CDR3nt: TGTGCCAGCAGGGCAGGGGATGAAAAACTGTTTTTT
j_gene: TRBJ1-4
len: 12
v_gene: TRBV27
d_gene: .
abundance: .

CDR3aa: CATSRARLGYEKLFF
CDR3nt: TGTGCCACCAGCAGAGCTCGACTTGGGTATGAAAAACTGTTTTTT
j_gene: TRBJ1-4
len: 15
v_gene: TRBV15
d_gene: .
abundance: .

CDR3aa: CSVEVVGDEQFF
CDR3nt: TGCAGCGTTGAAGTGGTGGGGGATGAGCAGTTCTTC
j_gene: TRBJ2-1
len: 12
v_gene: TRBV29-1
d_gene: .
abundance: .

CDR3aa: CASSQSDTQYF
CDR3nt: TGCGCCAGCAGCCAATCGGATACGCAGTATTTT
j_gene: TRBJ2-3
len: 11
v_gene: TRBV4-3
d_gene: .
abundance: .

CDR3aa: CASSIGTTRTDTQYF
CDR3nt: TGTGCCAGTAGTATCGGTACTACCCGCACAGATACGCAGTATTTT
j_gene: TRBJ2-3
len: 15
v_gene: TRBV19
d_gene: .
abundance: .

CDR3aa: CASSDRPPHNQPQHF
CDR3nt: TGCGCCAGCAGTGATAGGCCCCCCCACAATCAGCCCCAGCATTTT
j_gene: TRBJ1-5
len: 15
v_gene: TRBV10-2
d_gene: .
abundance: .

CDR3aa: CSAPSVGEQFF
CDR3nt: TGCAGTGCACCCTCGGTCGGTGAGCAGTTCTTC
j_gene: TRBJ2-1
len: 11
v_gene: TRBV20-1
d_gene: .
abundance: .

CDR3aa: CASSLGFSYEQYF
CDR3nt: TGTGCCAGCAGCTTGGGTTTCAGCTACGAGCAGTACTTC
j_gene: TRBJ2-7
len: 13
v_gene: TRBV5-6
d_gene: .
abundance: .

CDR3aa: CASSLGSPNTEAFF
CDR3nt: TGTGCCAGCAGTTTGGGTTCTCCGAACACTGAAGCTTTCTTT
j_gene: TRBJ1-1
len: 14
v_gene: TRBV28
d_gene: .
abundance: .

CDR3aa: CASSVGLAGQETQYF
CDR3nt: TGTGCCAGCAGCGTCGGACTAGCGGGGCAAGAGACCCAGTACTTC
j_gene: TRBJ2-5
len: 15
v_gene: TRBV7-3
d_gene: TRBD2
abundance: .

CDR3aa: CASSSLAGGGEQYF
CDR3nt: TGTGCCAGCAGCTCACTAGCGGGAGGTGGCGAGCAGTACTTC
j_gene: TRBJ2-7
len: 14
v_gene: TRBV13
d_gene: TRBD2
abundance: .

CDR3aa: CASSLEGQVIAKNIQYF
CDR3nt: TGTGCCAGCAGCTTAGAGGGACAGGTTATAGCCAAAAACATTCAGTACTTC
j_gene: TRBJ2-4
len: 17
v_gene: TRBV7-9
d_gene: TRBD1
abundance: .

CDR3aa: CASSYGSRTDTQYF
CDR3nt: TGTGCCAGCAGTTACGGCTCCCGCACAGATACGCAGTATTTT
j_gene: TRBJ2-3
len: 14
v_gene: TRBV6-6
d_gene: .
abundance: .

CDR3aa: CASSLGPGLYF
CDR3nt: TGTGCCAGCAGCTTAGGGCCAGGGTTGTACTTC
j_gene: TRBJ2-7
len: 11
v_gene: TRBV11-2
d_gene: .
abundance: .

CDR3aa: CASSTRRGQLVMNTEAFF
CDR3nt: TGTGCCAGCAGCACACGGCGGGGACAGTTGGTCATGAACACTGAAGCTTTCTTT
j_gene: TRBJ1-1
len: 18
v_gene: TRBV7-8
d_gene: TRBD1
abundance: .

CDR3aa: CASNPGGQETQYF
CDR3nt: TGTGCCAGCAACCCCGGGGGGCAAGAGACCCAGTACTTC
j_gene: TRBJ2-5
len: 13
v_gene: TRBV6-5
d_gene: TRBD2
abundance: .

CDR3aa: CASSFAQFQETQYF
CDR3nt: TGTGCCAGCAGCTTTGCACAGTTCCAAGAGACCCAGTACTTC
j_gene: TRBJ2-5
len: 14
v_gene: TRBV5-8
d_gene: .
abundance: .

CDR3aa: CASSPGQGYEQHF
CDR3nt: TGTGCCAGCAGCCCGGGACAGGGTTACGAGCAGCACTTC
j_gene: TRBJ2-7
len: 13
v_gene: TRBV5-6
d_gene: TRBD1
abundance: .

CDR3aa: CASSFLAGDHEQYF
CDR3nt: TGCGCCAGCAGCTTTCTAGCGGGAGACCACGAGCAGTACTTC
j_gene: TRBJ2-7
len: 14
v_gene: TRBV4-3
d_gene: TRBD2
abundance: .

CDR3aa: CASSIDVQGRNTEAFF
CDR3nt: TGTGCCAGTAGTATAGATGTCCAGGGGCGGAACACTGAAGCTTTCTTT
j_gene: TRBJ1-1
len: 16
v_gene: TRBV19
d_gene: .
abundance: .

CDR3aa: CASTYRDKEETQYF
CDR3nt: TGTGCCAGCACCTACCGGGACAAAGAGGAGACCCAGTACTTC
j_gene: TRBJ2-5
len: 14
v_gene: TRBV5-4
d_gene: .
abundance: .

CDR3aa: CASSSRQVPPYEQYF
CDR3nt: TGTGCCAGCAGCTCGCGACAGGTCCCCCCCTACGAGCAGTACTTC
j_gene: TRBJ2-7
len: 15
v_gene: TRBV11-2
d_gene: .
abundance: .

CDR3aa: CSVEVSTTINYGYTF
CDR3nt: TGCAGCGTTGAAGTCTCTACCACGATTAACTATGGCTACACCTTC
j_gene: TRBJ1-2
len: 15
v_gene: TRBV29-1
d_gene: .
abundance: .

CDR3aa: CASSVTGVATEAFF
CDR3nt: TGTGCCAGCAGCGTGACAGGGGTGGCCACTGAAGCTTTCTTT
j_gene: TRBJ1-1
len: 14
v_gene: TRBV9
d_gene: TRBD1
abundance: .

CDR3aa: CASSYSRPASSYEQYF
CDR3nt: TGTGCCAGCAGTTACTCGAGGCCCGCGAGCTCCTACGAGCAGTACTTC
j_gene: TRBJ2-7
len: 16
v_gene: TRBV6-5
d_gene: .
abundance: .

CDR3aa: CASTETSGSQETQYF
CDR3nt: TGTGCCAGCACGGAGACTAGCGGGAGCCAAGAGACCCAGTACTTC
j_gene: TRBJ2-5
len: 15
v_gene: TRBV28
d_gene: TRBD2
abundance: .

CDR3aa: CASSAPYISGYTF
CDR3nt: TGTGCCAGCAGTGCTCCCTATATATCGGGCTACACCTTC
j_gene: TRBJ1-2
len: 13
v_gene: TRBV2
d_gene: .
abundance: .

CDR3aa: CASSELAFRESYEQYF
CDR3nt: TGTGCCAGCAGTGAATTAGCCTTCAGGGAATCCTACGAGCAGTACTTC
j_gene: TRBJ2-7
len: 16
v_gene: TRBV6-1
d_gene: .
abundance: .

CDR3aa: CASSLRIGYNEQFF
CDR3nt: TGTGCCAGCAGTTTGCGGATCGGTTACAATGAGCAGTTCTTC
j_gene: TRBJ2-1
len: 14
v_gene: TRBV27
d_gene: .
abundance: .

CDR3aa: CASSPSGHGSNQPQHF
CDR3nt: TGTGCCAGCAGCCCTTCGGGGCACGGTAGCAATCAGCCCCAGCATTTT
j_gene: TRBJ1-5
len: 16
v_gene: TRBV2
d_gene: .
abundance: once

CDR3aa: CASSVEFLDFTYNEQFF
CDR3nt: TGTGCCAGCAGCGTAGAATTTCTAGATTTCACTTACAATGAGCAGTTCTTC
j_gene: TRBJ2-1
len: 17
v_gene: TRBV9
d_gene: .
abundance: .

CDR3aa: CASKLAELGNEKLFF
CDR3nt: TGTGCCAGCAAACTTGCTGAACTGGGAAATGAAAAACTGTTTTTT
j_gene: TRBJ1-4
len: 15
v_gene: TRBV7-9
d_gene: .
abundance: .

CDR3aa: CASSPAGSVGWTEAFF
CDR3nt: TGCGCCAGCAGCCCTGCCGGGAGTGTCGGGTGGACTGAAGCTTTCTTT
j_gene: TRBJ1-1
len: 16
v_gene: TRBV4-1
d_gene: .
abundance: .

CDR3aa: CAWSVTGQGDSPLHF
CDR3nt: TGTGCCTGGAGTGTAACGGGGCAAGGGGATTCACCCCTCCACTTT
j_gene: TRBJ1-6
len: 15
v_gene: TRBV30
d_gene: .
abundance: .

CDR3aa: CASSSTGSGELFF
CDR3nt: TGTGCCAGCAGTTCTACAGGGTCCGGGGAGCTGTTTTTT
j_gene: TRBJ2-2
len: 13
v_gene: TRBV27
d_gene: .
abundance: .

CDR3aa: CASSEGTSGGETQYF
CDR3nt: TGTGCCAGCAGCGAGGGGACTAGCGGGGGTGAGACCCAGTACTTC
j_gene: TRBJ2-5
len: 15
v_gene: TRBV7-3
d_gene: TRBD2
abundance: .

CDR3aa: CASSSGTGNEKLFF
CDR3nt: TGTGCCAGCAGCTCCGGGACAGGGAATGAAAAACTGTTTTTT
j_gene: TRBJ1-4
len: 14
v_gene: TRBV7-9
d_gene: TRBD1
abundance: .

CDR3aa: CASSQDLGGAETQYF
CDR3nt: TGCGCCAGCAGCCAAGATCTTGGTGGGGCAGAGACCCAGTACTTC
j_gene: TRBJ2-5
len: 15
v_gene: TRBV4-3
d_gene: .
abundance: .

CDR3aa: CASSPGLNNEQFF
CDR3nt: TGTGCCAGCAGCCCCGGACTTAACAATGAGCAGTTCTTC
j_gene: TRBJ2-1
len: 13
v_gene: TRBV7-2
d_gene: .
abundance: .

CDR3aa: CASSPIRTLTEAFF
CDR3nt: TGCGCCAGCAGCCCAATCCGCACCCTCACTGAAGCTTTCTTT
j_gene: TRBJ1-1
len: 14
v_gene: TRBV4-1
d_gene: .
abundance: .

CDR3aa: CASRTGHSYEQYF
CDR3nt: TGTGCCAGTAGAACTGGGCACAGCTACGAGCAGTACTTC
j_gene: TRBJ2-7
len: 13
v_gene: TRBV19
d_gene: .
abundance: .

CDR3aa: CASSQDTVSYEQYF
CDR3nt: TGCGCCAGCAGCCAAGATACGGTTTCCTACGAGCAGTACTTC
j_gene: TRBJ2-7
len: 14
v_gene: TRBV4-3
d_gene: .
abundance: .

CDR3aa: CASSILLGGNQPQHF
CDR3nt: TGTGCCAGTAGTATTTTATTAGGGGGCAATCAGCCCCAGCATTTT
j_gene: TRBJ1-5
len: 15
v_gene: TRBV19
d_gene: .
abundance: .

CDR3aa: CASSEAAAYSGNTIYF
CDR3nt: TGTGCCAGCAGTGAAGCTGCAGCCTACTCTGGAAACACCATATATTTT
j_gene: TRBJ1-3
len: 16
v_gene: TRBV2
d_gene: .
abundance: .

CDR3aa: CASDGNNRNEQYF
CDR3nt: TGTGCCAGCGATGGGAACAATCGAAACGAGCAGTACTTC
j_gene: TRBJ2-7
len: 13
v_gene: TRBV7-2
d_gene: .
abundance: .